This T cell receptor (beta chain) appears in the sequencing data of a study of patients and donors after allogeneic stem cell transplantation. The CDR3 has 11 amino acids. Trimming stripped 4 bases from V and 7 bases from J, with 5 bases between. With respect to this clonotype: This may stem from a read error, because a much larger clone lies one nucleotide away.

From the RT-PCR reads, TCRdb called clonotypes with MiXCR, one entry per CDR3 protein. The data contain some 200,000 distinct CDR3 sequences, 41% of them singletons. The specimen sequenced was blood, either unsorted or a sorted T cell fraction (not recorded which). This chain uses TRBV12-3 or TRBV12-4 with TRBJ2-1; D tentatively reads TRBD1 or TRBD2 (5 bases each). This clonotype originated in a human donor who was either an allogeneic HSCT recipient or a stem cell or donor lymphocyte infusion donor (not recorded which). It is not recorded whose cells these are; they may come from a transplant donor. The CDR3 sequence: CASSWGNEQFF. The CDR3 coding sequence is TGTGCCAGCAGTTGGGGGAATGAGCAGTTCTTC.